What follows are 24 T cell receptor beta chains derived from one specimen sequenced in a study of somatic mutations in cytotoxic T cells in rheumatoid arthritis. Using immunoSEQ multiplex PCR, the repertoire was profiled, and TCRdb retains in-frame clones only, with some absent. The repertoire holds more than 9,000 clones, with more than 65% as singletons. What was sequenced was CD8+ T cells sorted from blood. All receptors come from an adult with rheumatoid arthritis.

The CDR3 DNA reads TGTGCCAGTAGTTTAAGCAGGGGAGATGAGACCCAGTACTTC. This gives the protein CASSLSRGDETQYF. The chain recombines TRBV19 with TRBJ2-5; perhaps TRBD1 as D (6 bases). The V gene's germline CDR1 is LNHDA and CDR2 SQIVND (reference sequence). Trimming stripped 5 bases from V and 5 bases from J, with 15 bases between. The CDR3 length is 14 residues.

The rearrangement uses TRBV15 and TRBJ2-5; maybe TRBD2 (5 bases). The J call may be mistaken, given a closer DNA end match to TRBJ2-7. Germline assignment: CDR1 LNHNV and CDR2 YYDKDF (reference sequence). This CDR3 contains 13 residues. The CDR3 here is CATSTGVIYEQYF. In DNA, the CDR3 is TGTGCCACCAGCACCGGGGTGATCTACGAGCAGTACTTC.

This sequence joins TRBV27 and TRBJ2-1; a weak D match, TRBD2 (5 bases). Looked up from germline, CDR1 is MNHEY and CDR2 is SMNVEV (reference sequence). The CDR3 is made up of 16 amino acids. The germline V and J ends were trimmed by 1 base and 6 bases, with 16 bases remaining between them. CDR3 sequence (DNA): TGTGCCAGCAGTTTATACTCGCGGGCCAGCGCCAATGAGCAGTTCTTC. Residues: CASSLYSRASANEQFF.

J is TRBJ1-2 and V is TRBV2; D is unclear. The CDR3 runs to 14 residues. Trimming cost V 1 base and J 4 bases, with 10 bases left between them. Germline values: CDR1 SNHLY, CDR2 FYNNEI. In DNA, the CDR3 is TGTGCCAGCAGTGAAGGAGGGCACATCTATGGCTACACCTTC. This translates into CASSEGGHIYGYTF.

The chain carries TRBV9 and TRBJ1-5; possibly TRBD1 for D (6 bases). This CDR3 spans 14 amino acids. Germline CDR1 and CDR2: SGDLS and YYNGEE. Trimming removed 0 bases from V and 6 bases from J, with 10 bases in between. The CDR3 bases are TGTGCCAGCAGCGTAGGGACAGCCGGTCAGCCCCAGCATTTT. It encodes CASSVGTAGQPQHF.

The chain links TRBV6-5 to TRBJ2-3, with D hard to call. From germline, CDR1 is MNHEY and CDR2 SVGAGI. The length of the CDR3 is 13 residues. Trimming removed 4 bases at V and 4 bases at J, with 9 bases between. In DNA, the CDR3 is TGTGCCAGCAGTTCCCATCTGGCAGATACGCAGTATTTT. Protein product: CASSSHLADTQYF.

The V gene is TRBV27, the J gene TRBJ1-3; D may be TRBD1 (6 bases). Germline V gene sequence: CDR1 MNHEY, CDR2 SMNVEV (reference sequence). Trimming shortened V by 2 bases and J by 0 bases, and 8 bases separated the two germline ends. The CDR3 contains 15 residues. The CDR3 DNA reads TGTGCCAGCAGTTTACAGGGGACCTCTGGAAACACCATATATTTT. Its translation: CASSLQGTSGNTIYF.

The genes are TRBV29-1 and TRBJ2-5; the D gene is possibly TRBD1 (5 bases). The germline V gene encodes CDR1 SQVTM and CDR2 ANQGSEA. This CDR3 is built from 11 residues. With 4 bases removed from V and 3 bases from J, the gap between germline ends came to 6 bases. CDR3: CSVVQEETQYF. Written as DNA, the CDR3 is TGCAGCGTTGTACAGGAAGAGACCCAGTACTTC. Full variable domain (rest looked up from reference TRBV29-1 and TRBJ2-5): SAVISQKPSRDICQRGTSLTIQCQVDSQVTMMFWYRQQPGQSLTLIATANQGSEATYESGFVIDKFPISRPNLTFSTLTVSNMSPEDSSIYLCSVVQEETQYFGPGTRLLVL.

Only a few counts were recorded for this clone. This chain links TRBV11-2 with TRBJ2-1; TRBD2 matches 13 bases. Germline CDR1 reads SGHAT; CDR2 reads FQNNGV. The CDR3 runs 17 residues. V gave up 3 bases and J gave up 7 bases; unmatched junction bases: 9. The CDR3 nucleotides are TGTGCCAGCAGCTTTATTACTAGCGGGGGGGTTGGGAATGAGCAGTTCTTC. Translating gives CASSFITSGGVGNEQFF.

V gene TRBV5-6 combines with J gene TRBJ1-4; unclear D gene. The V gene lost 4 bases and the J gene lost 8 bases, with 18 bases spanning the gap. There are 15 residues in the CDR3. The germline gives CDR1 SGHDT, CDR2 YYEEEE. CDR3 sequence: CASSQNSRTFEKLFF. The DNA for the CDR3 is TGTGCCAGCAGCCAAAATAGCCGAACCTTCGAAAAACTGTTTTTT.

Remarks on this clone: Here the CDR3 omits its conserved ending phenylalanine or tryptophan, so a read error is the likely source. V is TRBV27 and J is TRBJ1-6; D is uncertain. V was shortened by 2 bases and J by 9 bases, with 11 bases between the two germline ends. Germline CDR1 is MNHEY and CDR2 is SMNVEV (reference sequence). The CDR3 has 14 amino acids. DNA for the CDR3: TGTGCCAGCAGTTTAATGGGCCGGGGTTCACCCCTCCACCTT. Its protein is CASSLMGRGSPLHL.

This clone was seen a few times. The genes are TRBV6-4 and TRBJ1-6, with no clear D. Germline loops: CDR1 MRHNA, CDR2 SNTAGT. Trimming stripped 7 bases from V and 5 bases from J, with 9 bases between. The CDR3 runs to 13 residues. The CDR3 sequence: CASKAGDNSPLHF. As DNA, the CDR3 is TGTGCCAGCAAGGCAGGAGATAATTCACCCCTCCACTTT.

This clone appeared once. V gene TRBV29-1 combines with J gene TRBJ2-2; TRBD1 agrees at 9 bases. CDR3 length equals 13 residues. Germline V CDR1 and CDR2: SQVTM, ANQGSEA. V trimming: 6 bases; J trimming: 4 bases; junction bases outside the gene matches: 3. The CDR3 region has the DNA TGCAGCGTGAGGACAGGGGTCACCGGGGAGCTGTTTTTT. As protein: CSVRTGVTGELFF.

This rearrangement joins TRBV2 to TRBJ1-1, with D hard to call. This CDR3 has 10 residues. The V gene's germline CDR1 is SNHLY and CDR2 FYNNEI. Deletions cut 5 bases from V and 2 bases from J, with 0 bases between. CDR3 loop: CASSNTEAFF. CDR3 nucleotide sequence: TGTGCCAGCAGTAACACTGAAGCTTTCTTT.

This chain joins TRBV9 and TRBJ1-3; 8 bases agree with TRBD1. Unmatched junction bases numbered 8, after V lost 3 bases and J lost 0 bases. Per germline, CDR1 SGDLS and CDR2 YYNGEE. The CDR3 totals 17 residues. CDR3 region: CASSGRQGPLSGNTIYF. The CDR3 nucleotides are TGTGCCAGCAGCGGACGACAGGGGCCACTCTCTGGAAACACCATATATTTT.

The chain links TRBV21-1 to TRBJ1-2. TRBV21-1 is labeled a pseudogene. The CDR3 is 19 residues long. The CDR3 spells CASSKCIGGLWGANYGYTF. The CDR3, as DNA: TGTGCCAGCAGCAAATGTATCGGGGGGCTTTGGGGGGCTAACTATGGCTACACCTTC.

This chain connects TRBV18 to TRBJ1-3; 9 nucleotides agree with TRBD1. The CDR3 covers 20 residues. Unmatched junction bases numbered 16, after V lost 0 bases and J lost 4 bases. In germline, CDR1 is KGHSH, CDR2 LQKENI. The CDR3 sequence: CASSPPGQGPLSYSGNTIYF. In DNA form, the CDR3 reads TGTGCCAGCTCACCACCGGGACAGGGTCCCTTATCCTACTCCGGAAACACCATATATTTT.

The chain has TRBV7-2 and TRBJ2-5; D is perhaps TRBD2 (7 bases). Germline CDR1 and CDR2: SGHTA and FQGNSA. V lost 5 bases and J 4 bases, leaving 17 bases between the germline ends. This CDR3 is 15 amino acids long. Here the CDR3 reads CASSRRDGGPETQYF. The CDR3 DNA sequence: TGTGCCAGCAGCCGACGGGACGGGGGGCCAGAGACCCAGTACTTC.

The J gene is TRBJ2-1, the V gene TRBV12-5; D not certain. The CDR3 sequence is 15 residues long. The V and J ends lost 6 bases and 3 bases respectively, with 15 bases between them. CDR1 and CDR2 (germline): LGHNT, FRNRAP. Here the CDR3 reads CASGPTGGDYNEQFF. CDR3 in DNA: TGTGCTAGTGGCCCGACGGGTGGGGACTACAATGAGCAGTTCTTC. Together with reference TRBV12-5 and TRBJ2-1, the CDR3 gives the full variable domain: DARVTQTPRHKVTEMGQEVTMRCQPILGHNTVFWYRQTMMQGLELLAYFRNRAPLDDSGMPKDRFSAEMPDATLATLKIQPSEPRDSAVYFCASGPTGGDYNEQFFGPGTRLTVL.

The chain is built from TRBV7-2 and TRBJ1-1; tentative D call: TRBD1 (6 bases). V lost 5 bases and J 3 bases, leaving 13 bases between the germline ends. CDR3 length: 14 amino acids. Germline CDR1 and CDR2: SGHTA and FQGNSA. The CDR3 sequence: CASSPLTGYTEAFF. CDR3 in DNA: TGTGCCAGCAGCCCTTTAACAGGGTACACTGAAGCTTTCTTT.

The rearrangement joins TRBV4-1 to TRBJ2-1; 12 bases agree with TRBD2. The length of the CDR3 is 16 residues. Germline V gene lookup returns CDR1 MGHRA and CDR2 YSYEKL. With V trimmed by 1 base and J by 8 bases, 6 bases remained unmatched. CDR3 in amino acids: CASSQVPSGGAHEQFF. In DNA, the CDR3 is TGCGCCAGCAGCCAAGTCCCTAGCGGGGGGGCCCATGAGCAGTTCTTC.

The rearrangement uses TRBV5-8 and TRBJ1-2; perhaps TRBD1 as D (5 bases). The CDR3 spans 16 residues. V dropped 3 bases and J dropped 6 bases, with 21 bases sitting between them. CDR1 and CDR2 (germline): SGHTS, YDEGEE. CDR3 bases: TGTGCCAGCAGCTGGGGGGAGCCGGAGGCTAGGGATGGCTACACCTTC. Protein product: CASSWGEPEARDGYTF.

The chain is built from TRBV13 and TRBJ2-5; no definite D call. Trimming shortened V by 0 bases and J by 3 bases, and 5 bases separated the two germline ends. Germline V gene lookup returns CDR1 PRHDT and CDR2 FYEKMQ (reference sequence). The CDR3 loop spans 13 amino acids. CDR3 nucleotides: TGTGCCAGCAGCTTAGGCCAAGAAGAGACCCAGTACTTC. Translation gives CASSLGQEETQYF.

This clone was found once. The J gene is TRBJ2-3, the V gene TRBV11-3; 8 bases align to TRBD1. The CDR3 extends over 12 amino acids. The germline V gene has CDR1 SGHNT and CDR2 YENEEA. CDR3 nucleotide sequence: TGTGCTACAGGGGGAGAGACAGATACGCAGTATTTT. It is translated as CATGGETDTQYF.